This note documents a single TCR beta chain sequence. Its antigen remains unknown. cDNA came from roughly 0.53 to 1 ug RNA primed by random hexamers. Amplification of TCR beta CDR3 by immunoSEQ multiplex PCR spanned 54 Vbeta and 13 Jbeta. Using its own MiXCR run on the immunoSEQ multiplex PCR reads, TCRdb lists one record per CDR3 protein. Altogether around 170,000 distinct CDR3 sequences are present, around 95% being singletons, with the ten largest covering 0.098%. The entry originates in a study of CD8 T cells in Susac syndrome. Looking at the study overall: Blood was drawn from patients with Susac syndrome. At that point, they were therapy-naive, on corticosteroids, or on intravenous immunoglobulin alone.

The study sequenced TCR beta in blood CD8+ and CD4+ T cells. With 6 bases clipped from V and 4 bases from J, the junction kept 5 bases outside the gene matches. Per the germline V gene, CDR1 is MNHEY and CDR2 is SVGEGT. CDR3 length equals 14 residues. Regarding the study as a whole: The study acknowledged a relatively small number of individuals in its TCR sequencing and HLA analysis.

This chain links TRBV6-2 or TRBV6-3 with TRBJ2-2; 7 nucleotides line up with TRBD1. This TCR derives from a human donor with Susac syndrome. The source material was CD4+ T cells from PBMCs. The CDR3 DNA sequence: TGTGCCAGCAGGGCCGGACAGGTCACCGGGGAGCTGTTTTTT. Translating gives CASRAGQVTGELFF.